This paragraph reports one T cell receptor (beta chain). A junction boundary mismatches the germline segment, possibly from a read error. The germline CDR1 and CDR2 sequences are SEHNR and FQNEAQ (reference sequence). The CDR3 sequence is 17 residues long. This sample is drawn from a study of blood T cell repertoires in COVID-19. Study background: Italy, Spain and the United States were the sources of the convalescent and acute COVID-19 samples. From T cells, B-cell-depleted T cells, or PBMCs came the material, which was cDNA or gDNA.

Only in-frame clones appear in the TCRdb table, and some are missing; sequencing was by immunoSEQ multiplex PCR. Here the sample spans about 150,000 clones, approximately 90% being singletons. Seattle researchers signed up patients amid active infection and tracked them longitudinally. This sequence joins TRBV7-9 and TRBJ1-4; 8 bases are a match to TRBD1. Sample: peripheral blood. This sequence originates from a man aged 18 to 30 with COVID-19, enrolled during active disease. CDR3 nucleotides: TGTGCCAGCAGCTTAGCGAGGGGCACAGGGGGAAGTGAAAAACTGCTTTTT. Encoded protein: CASSLARGTGGSEKLLF.